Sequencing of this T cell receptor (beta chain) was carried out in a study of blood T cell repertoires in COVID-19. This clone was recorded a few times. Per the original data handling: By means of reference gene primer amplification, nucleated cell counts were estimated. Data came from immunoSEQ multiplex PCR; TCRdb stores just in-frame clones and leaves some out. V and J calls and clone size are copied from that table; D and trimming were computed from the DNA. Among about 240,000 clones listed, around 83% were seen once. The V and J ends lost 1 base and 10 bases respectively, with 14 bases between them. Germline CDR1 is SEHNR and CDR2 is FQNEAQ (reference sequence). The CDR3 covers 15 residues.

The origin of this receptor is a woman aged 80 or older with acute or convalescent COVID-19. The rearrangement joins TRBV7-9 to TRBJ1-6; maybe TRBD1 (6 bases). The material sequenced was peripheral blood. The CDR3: CASSLGAGEGSPLHF. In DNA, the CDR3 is TGTGCCAGCAGCTTAGGCGCAGGGGAGGGCTCACCCCTCCACTTT.